This TCR beta chain was sequenced in a study of T-cell reconstitution after alpha-beta-depleted transplantation in children. Overall study findings and caveats: Surviving recipient T cells and thymic progenitors produced the high day-60 TCRbeta diversity seen in some patients. Once a year had passed after transplant, T-cell counts and diversity came mostly from newly produced T cells. At around two months after transplant, the alpha-beta T cells were reportedly derived from several hundred expanded clones that came from non-depleted graft cells.

The ends lost 11 bases at V and 0 bases at J; junction bases unmatched: 16. The CDR3 loop spans 19 amino acids. Germline assignment: CDR1 LGHDT and CDR2 YNNKEL (reference sequence). Unique molecular identifiers were built into the TCRbeta library. TCRdb used MiXCR to reprocess the PCR reads, holding one entry per CDR3 protein. This sample carries some 15,000 distinct CDR3 sequences, around 5.1% of them seen once, and the ten largest clones take about 7.2%. This clonotype was observed a handful of times. Its specificity is unknown. The chain carries TRBV3-1 and TRBJ2-6, with 10 bases identical to TRBD2. The TCR sequence derives from a boy aged 10-17 years with acute lymphoblastic leukemia, due to receive a stem cell transplant. The sample was PBMCs, taken before TCRalphabeta/CD19-depleted stem cell transplant. CDR3 in DNA: TGTGCCTGCTGCCCTGAAGAGCGGGAGGGTAGCTCTGGGGCCAACGTCCTGACTTTC. It codes for CACCPEEREGSSGANVLTF.